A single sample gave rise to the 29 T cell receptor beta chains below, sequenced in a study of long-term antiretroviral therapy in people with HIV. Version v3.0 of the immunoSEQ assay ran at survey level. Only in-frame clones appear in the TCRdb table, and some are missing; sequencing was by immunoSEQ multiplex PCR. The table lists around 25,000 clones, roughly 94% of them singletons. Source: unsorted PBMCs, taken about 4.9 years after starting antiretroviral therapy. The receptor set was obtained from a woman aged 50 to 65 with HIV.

The CDR3, as DNA: TGCGCCAGCAGCCAAGACCCGAATGGCGGGGAGCTGTTTTTT. It codes for CASSQDPNGGELFF. The chain couples TRBV4-1 to TRBJ2-2; D not certain. The CDR3 spans 14 residues. CDR1 and CDR2 from the germline V gene are MGHRA and YSYEKL. V was pared by 0 bases and J by 7 bases, with 9 bases between.

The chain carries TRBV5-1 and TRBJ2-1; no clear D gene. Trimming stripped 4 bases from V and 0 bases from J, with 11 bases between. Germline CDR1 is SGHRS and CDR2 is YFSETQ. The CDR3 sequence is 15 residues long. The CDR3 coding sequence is TGCGCCAGCAGCGAAGCGTCGAGCTCCTACAATGAGCAGTTCTTC. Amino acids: CASSEASSSYNEQFF.

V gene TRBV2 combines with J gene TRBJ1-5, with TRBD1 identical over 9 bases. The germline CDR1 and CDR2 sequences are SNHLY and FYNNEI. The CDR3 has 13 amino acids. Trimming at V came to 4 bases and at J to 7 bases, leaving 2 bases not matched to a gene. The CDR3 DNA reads TGTGCCAGCAGTGGGACAGGGGAGCAGCCCCAGCATTTT. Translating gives CASSGTGEQPQHF.

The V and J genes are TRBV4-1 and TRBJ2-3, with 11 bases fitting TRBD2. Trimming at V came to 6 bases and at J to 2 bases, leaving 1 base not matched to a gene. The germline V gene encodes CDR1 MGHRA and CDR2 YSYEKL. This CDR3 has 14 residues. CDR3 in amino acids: CASRTSGITDTQYF. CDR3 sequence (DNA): TGCGCCAGCAGGACTAGCGGGATCACAGATACGCAGTATTTT.

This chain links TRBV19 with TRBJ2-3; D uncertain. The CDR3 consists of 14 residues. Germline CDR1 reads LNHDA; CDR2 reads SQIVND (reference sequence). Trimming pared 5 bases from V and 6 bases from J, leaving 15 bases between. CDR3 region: CASSSGTKLDTQYF. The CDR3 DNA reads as TGTGCCAGTAGTTCCGGAACTAAGCTTGATACGCAGTATTTT.

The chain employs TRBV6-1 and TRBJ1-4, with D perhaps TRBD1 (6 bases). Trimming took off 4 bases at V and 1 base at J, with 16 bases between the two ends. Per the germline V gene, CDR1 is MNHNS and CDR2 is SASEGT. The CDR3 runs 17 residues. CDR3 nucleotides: TGTGCCAGCAGTGGCGCGGGGACACGAAGAACTAATGAAAAACTGTTTTTT. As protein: CASSGAGTRRTNEKLFF.

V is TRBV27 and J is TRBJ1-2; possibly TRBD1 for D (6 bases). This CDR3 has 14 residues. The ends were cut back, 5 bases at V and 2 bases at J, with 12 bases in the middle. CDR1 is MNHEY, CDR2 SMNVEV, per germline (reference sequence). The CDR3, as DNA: TGTGCCAGCAGTCCGAACAGGGAGAACTATGGCTACACCTTC. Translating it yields CASSPNRENYGYTF.

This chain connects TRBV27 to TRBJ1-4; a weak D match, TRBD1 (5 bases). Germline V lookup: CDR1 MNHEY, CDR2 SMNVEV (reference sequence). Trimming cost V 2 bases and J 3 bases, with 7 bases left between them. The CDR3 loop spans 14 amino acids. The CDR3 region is CASSLGGANEKLFF. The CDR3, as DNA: TGTGCCAGCAGTTTAGGGGGGGCTAATGAAAAACTGTTTTTT.

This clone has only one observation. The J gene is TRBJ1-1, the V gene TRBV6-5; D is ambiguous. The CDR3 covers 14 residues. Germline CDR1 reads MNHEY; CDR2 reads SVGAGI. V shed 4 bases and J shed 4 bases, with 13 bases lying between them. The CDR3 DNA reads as TGTGCCAGCAGTTTACAAGACACGAGCACTGAAGCTTTCTTT. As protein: CASSLQDTSTEAFF.

CDR3 region: CASSLGRSEGQPQHF. For the CDR3, the DNA is TGTGCCAGCAGCTTAGGGCGCTCAGAAGGACAGCCCCAGCATTTT. V and J are TRBV7-8 and TRBJ1-5; no reliable D call. V lost 1 base, J lost 7 bases, and 14 bases lay in between. Germline loops: CDR1 SGHVS, CDR2 FQNEAQ. This CDR3 is built from 15 residues. Full variable domain (rest looked up from reference TRBV7-8 and TRBJ1-5): GAGVSQSPRYKVAKRGQDVALRCDPISGHVSLFWYQQALGQGPEFLTYFQNEAQLDKSGLPSDRFFAERPEGSVSTLKIQRTQQEDSAVYLCASSLGRSEGQPQHFGDGTRLSIL.

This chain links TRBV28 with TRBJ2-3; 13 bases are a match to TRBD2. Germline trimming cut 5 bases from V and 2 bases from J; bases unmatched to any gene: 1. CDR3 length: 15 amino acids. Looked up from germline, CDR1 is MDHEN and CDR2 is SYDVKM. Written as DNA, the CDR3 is TGTGCCAGCAGTGGACTAGCGGGAGACACAGATACGCAGTATTTT. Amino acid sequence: CASSGLAGDTDTQYF.

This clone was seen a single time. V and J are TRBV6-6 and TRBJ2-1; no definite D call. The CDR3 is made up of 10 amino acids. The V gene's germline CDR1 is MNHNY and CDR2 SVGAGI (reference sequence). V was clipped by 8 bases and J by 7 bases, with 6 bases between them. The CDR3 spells CASGLNEQFF. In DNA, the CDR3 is TGTGCCAGCGGATTGAATGAGCAGTTCTTC.

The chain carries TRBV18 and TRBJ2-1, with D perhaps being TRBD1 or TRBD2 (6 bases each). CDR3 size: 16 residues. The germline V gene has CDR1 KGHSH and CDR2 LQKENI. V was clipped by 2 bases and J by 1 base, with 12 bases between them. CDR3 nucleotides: TGTGCCAGCTCACCAGGGGGCGGAGGGTCCTACAATGAGCAGTTCTTC. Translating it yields CASSPGGGGSYNEQFF.

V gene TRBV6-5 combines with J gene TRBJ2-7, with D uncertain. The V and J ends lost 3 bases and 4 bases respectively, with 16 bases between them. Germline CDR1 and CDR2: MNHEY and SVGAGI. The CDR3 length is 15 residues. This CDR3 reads CASSYLPGSSYEQYF. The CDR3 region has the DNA TGTGCCAGCAGTTATCTGCCCGGTAGTTCGTACGAGCAGTACTTC.

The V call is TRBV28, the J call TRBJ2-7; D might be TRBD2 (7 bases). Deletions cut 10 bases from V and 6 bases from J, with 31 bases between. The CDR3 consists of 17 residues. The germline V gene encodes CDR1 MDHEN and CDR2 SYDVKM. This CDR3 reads CATTMLGGLGTSPEQYF. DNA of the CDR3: TGTGCCACTACGATGTTGGGGGGGCTAGGAACCTCCCCCGAGCAGTACTTC.

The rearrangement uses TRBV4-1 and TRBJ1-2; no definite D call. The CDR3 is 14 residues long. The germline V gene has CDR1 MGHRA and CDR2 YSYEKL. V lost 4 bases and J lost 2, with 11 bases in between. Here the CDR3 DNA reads TGCGCCAGCAGCCTGACCCCCAGGAACTATGGCTACACCTTC. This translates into CASSLTPRNYGYTF.

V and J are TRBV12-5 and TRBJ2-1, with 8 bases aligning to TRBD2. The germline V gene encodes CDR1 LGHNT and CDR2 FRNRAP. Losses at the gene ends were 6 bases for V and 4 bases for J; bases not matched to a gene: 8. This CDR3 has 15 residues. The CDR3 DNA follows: TGTGCTAGTGGCCGTAGCGGGGAACTATACAATGAGCAGTTCTTC. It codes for CASGRSGELYNEQFF.

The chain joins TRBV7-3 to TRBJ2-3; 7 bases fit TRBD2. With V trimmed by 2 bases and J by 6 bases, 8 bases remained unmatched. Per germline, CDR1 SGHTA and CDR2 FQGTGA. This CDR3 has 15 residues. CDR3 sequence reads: CASSLGSSGLDTQYF. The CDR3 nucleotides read TGTGCCAGCAGCTTAGGATCTAGCGGTCTGGATACGCAGTATTTT.

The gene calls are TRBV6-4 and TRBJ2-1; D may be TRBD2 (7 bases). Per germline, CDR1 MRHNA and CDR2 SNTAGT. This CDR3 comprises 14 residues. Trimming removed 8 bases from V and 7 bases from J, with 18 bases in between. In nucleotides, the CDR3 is TGTGCCAGCTGGTCGGGAGGAGGGGGAAATGAGCAGTTCTTC. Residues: CASWSGGGGNEQFF.

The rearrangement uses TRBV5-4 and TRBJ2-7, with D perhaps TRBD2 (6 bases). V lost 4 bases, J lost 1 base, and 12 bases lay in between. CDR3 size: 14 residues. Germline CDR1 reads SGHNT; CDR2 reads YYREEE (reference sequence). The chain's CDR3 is CASSPGVGSYEQYF. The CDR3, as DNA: TGTGCCAGCAGCCCGGGAGTAGGGTCCTACGAGCAGTACTTC.

Here the CDR3 reads CASRGSANTGELFF. Written as DNA, the CDR3 is TGTGCCAGCAGGGGTAGTGCGAACACCGGGGAGCTGTTTTTT. The chain couples TRBV7-8 to TRBJ2-2; D is uncertain. V was shortened by 6 bases and J by 0 bases, with 8 bases between the two germline ends. CDR1 and CDR2 (germline): SGHVS, FQNEAQ. This CDR3 is built from 14 residues.

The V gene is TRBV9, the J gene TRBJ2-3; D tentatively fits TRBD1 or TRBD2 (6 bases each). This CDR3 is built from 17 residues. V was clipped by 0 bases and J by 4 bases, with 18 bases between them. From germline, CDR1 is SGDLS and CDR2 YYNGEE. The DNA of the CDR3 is TGTGCCAGCAGCGTAGCGGGAGAGGGGGGTTGGGCAGATACGCAGTATTTT. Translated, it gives CASSVAGEGGWADTQYF.

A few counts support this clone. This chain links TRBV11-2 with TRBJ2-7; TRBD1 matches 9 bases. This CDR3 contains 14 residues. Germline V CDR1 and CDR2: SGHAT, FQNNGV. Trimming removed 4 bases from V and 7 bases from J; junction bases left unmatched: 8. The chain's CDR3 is CASSSNRGRREQYF. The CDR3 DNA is TGTGCCAGCAGCTCAAACAGGGGGCGCCGGGAGCAGTACTTC.

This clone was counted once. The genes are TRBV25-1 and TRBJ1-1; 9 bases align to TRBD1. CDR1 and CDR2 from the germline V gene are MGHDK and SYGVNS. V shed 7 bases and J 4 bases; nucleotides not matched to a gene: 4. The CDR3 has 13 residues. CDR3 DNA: TGTGCCAGCAAGGGACAGGGAGGCACTGAAGCTTTCTTT. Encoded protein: CASKGQGGTEAFF.

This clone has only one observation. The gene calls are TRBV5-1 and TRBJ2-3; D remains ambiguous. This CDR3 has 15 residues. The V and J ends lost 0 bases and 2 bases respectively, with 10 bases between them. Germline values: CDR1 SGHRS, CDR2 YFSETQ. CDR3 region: CASSLEPGSTDTQYF. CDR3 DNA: TGCGCCAGCAGCTTGGAACCAGGCTCCACAGATACGCAGTATTTT.

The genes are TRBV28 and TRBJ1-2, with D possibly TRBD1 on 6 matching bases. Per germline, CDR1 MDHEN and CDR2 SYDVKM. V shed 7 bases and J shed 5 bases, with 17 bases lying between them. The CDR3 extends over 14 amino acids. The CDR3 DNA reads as TGTGCCAGCAACCTTCCCAGGGGAGGGTATGGCTACACCTTC. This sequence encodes CASNLPRGGYGYTF.

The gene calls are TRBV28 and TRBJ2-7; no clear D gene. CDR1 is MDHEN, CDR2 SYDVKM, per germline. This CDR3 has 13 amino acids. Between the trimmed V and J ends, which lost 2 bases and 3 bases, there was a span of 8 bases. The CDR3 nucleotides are TGTGCCAGCAGTTTAAACTCCGGCTACGAGCAGTACTTC. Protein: CASSLNSGYEQYF.

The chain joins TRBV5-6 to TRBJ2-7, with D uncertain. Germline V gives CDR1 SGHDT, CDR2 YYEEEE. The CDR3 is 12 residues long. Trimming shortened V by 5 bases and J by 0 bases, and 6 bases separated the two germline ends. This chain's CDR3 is CASRGSSYEQYF. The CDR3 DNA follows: TGTGCCAGCAGAGGAAGCTCCTACGAGCAGTACTTC.

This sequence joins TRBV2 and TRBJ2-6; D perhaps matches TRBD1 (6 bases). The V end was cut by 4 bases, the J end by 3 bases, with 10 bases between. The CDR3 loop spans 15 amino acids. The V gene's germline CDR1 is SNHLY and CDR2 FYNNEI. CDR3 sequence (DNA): TGTGCCAGCAGTGTGGGGGCAATTGGGGCCAACGTCCTGACTTTC. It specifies CASSVGAIGANVLTF. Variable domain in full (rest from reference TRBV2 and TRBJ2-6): EPEVTQTPSHQVTQMGQEVILRCVPISNHLYFYWYRQILGQKVEFLVSFYNNEISEKSEIFDDQFSVERPDGSNFTLKIRSTKLEDSAMYFCASSVGAIGANVLTFGAGSRLTVL.